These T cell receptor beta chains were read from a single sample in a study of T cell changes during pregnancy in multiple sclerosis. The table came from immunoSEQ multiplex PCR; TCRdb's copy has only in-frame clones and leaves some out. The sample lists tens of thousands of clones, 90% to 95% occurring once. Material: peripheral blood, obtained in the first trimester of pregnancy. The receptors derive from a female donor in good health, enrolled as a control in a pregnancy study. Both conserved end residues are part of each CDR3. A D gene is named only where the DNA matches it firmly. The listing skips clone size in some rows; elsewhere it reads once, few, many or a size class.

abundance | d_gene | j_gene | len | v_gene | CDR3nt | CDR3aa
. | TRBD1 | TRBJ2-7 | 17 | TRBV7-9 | TGTGCCAGCAGCTTAGGGAGACAGGGGCGAAGCTCCTACGAGCAGTACTTC | CASSLGRQGRSSYEQYF
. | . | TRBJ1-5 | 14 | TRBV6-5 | TGTGCCAGCATGTGGAGGGAGGGACGTCAGCCCCAGCATTTT | CASMWREGRQPQHF
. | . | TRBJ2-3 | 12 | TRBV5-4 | TGTGCCAGCAGCCCGAGCACAGATACGCAGTATTTT | CASSPSTDTQYF
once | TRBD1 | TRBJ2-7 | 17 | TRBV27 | TGTGCCAGCAGCCACCGACCCCGTCGGACAGGGCCCCACGAGCAGTACTTC | CASSHRPRRTGPHEQYF
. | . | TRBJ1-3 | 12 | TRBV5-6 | TGTGCCAGCAGCCTACTAGAGCGCGTCATATATTTT | CASSLLERVIYF
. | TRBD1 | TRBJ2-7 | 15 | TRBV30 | TGTGCCTGGAGTTCATCCGGGACAGGGTTCTTCGAGCAGTACTTC | CAWSSSGTGFFEQYF
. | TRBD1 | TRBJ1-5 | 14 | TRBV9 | TGTGCCAGCAGTGTAGGGGGCTCGGGCCAGCCCCAGCATTTT | CASSVGGSGQPQHF
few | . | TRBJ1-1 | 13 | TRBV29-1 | TGCAGCGCCGGGGGGGACATTCTAAGTGAAGCTTTCTTT | CSAGGDILSEAFF
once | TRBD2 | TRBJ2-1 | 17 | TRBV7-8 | TGTGCCAGCAGCTTAGCATTACCTAGCGGGAACTACAATGAGCAGTTCTTC | CASSLALPSGNYNEQFF
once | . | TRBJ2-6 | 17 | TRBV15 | TGTGCCACCAGCAGAGATCGAGGTGCCTCCGGGGCCAACGTCCTGACTTTC | CATSRDRGASGANVLTF